The 16 T cell receptor beta chains presented below share a single source sample, sequenced in a study of metastatic and nonmetastatic thyroid tumors. All patients reached thyroid surgery having received no treatment beforehand. TCRdb reanalyzed the PCR reads with MiXCR. Of 16,000 or so clones in the sample, 20% to 30% are singletons; the top ten hold about 13%. Sequencing input: tumor tissue. These receptors all come from a male donor with papillary thyroid cancer or a benign thyroid nodule (not recorded which). Some clones in this sample may be carry-over from other donors' samples.

Note on this clone: One junction end does not reproduce the germline sequence, and a read error may be involved. The V gene is TRBV5-4, the J gene TRBJ2-7; either TRBD1 or TRBD2 may supply D (5 bases each). Germline-derived CDR1 and CDR2 are SGHNT and YYREEE (reference sequence). The CDR3 loop spans 16 amino acids. The CDR3 is CASSPSCGTNSYEQCF. CDR3 nucleotide sequence: TGTGCCAGCAGCCCAAGTTGTGGGACCAACTCCTACGAGCAGTGCTTC. Full variable domain (remainder filled in from reference TRBV5-4 and TRBJ2-7): ETGVTQSPTHLIKTRGQQVTLRCSSQSGHNTVSWYQQALGQGPQFIFQYYREEENGRGNFPPRFSGLQFPNYSSELNVNALELDDSALYLCASSPSCGTNSYEQCFGPGTRLTVT.

A note on this clone: A junction end diverges from the germline sequence, so it may reflect a read error. The rearrangement joins TRBV5-1 to TRBJ2-3; D gene ambiguous. Per the germline V gene, CDR1 is SGHRS and CDR2 is YFSETQ. The CDR3 has 13 residues. CDR3 loop: CSSSLVPGDTQYF. The CDR3 bases are TGCTCCAGCAGCTTGGTGCCCGGAGATACGCAGTATTTT.

V is TRBV25-1 and J is TRBJ2-7, with 11 bases matching TRBD1. Germline V gene data show CDR1 as MGHDK and CDR2 as SYGVNS. This CDR3 is 14 amino acids long. V was clipped by 7 bases and J by 3 bases; unmatched bases: 5. The CDR3 is CASIRTGGDYEQYF. CDR3 DNA: TGTGCCAGCATCCGGACAGGGGGCGACTACGAGCAGTACTTC.

Relative to its sample, this clone is medium-sized. The V gene is TRBV6-1, the J gene TRBJ2-7, with TRBD2 matching 7 bases. The CDR3 loop spans 16 amino acids. Germline V gives CDR1 MNHNS, CDR2 SASEGT. V dropped 5 bases and J dropped 4; count of bases not matched to a gene: 14. CDR3 in amino acids: CASSSLHSGKKYEQYF. The DNA for the CDR3 is TGTGCCAGCAGTTCCCTCCACAGCGGGAAGAAGTACGAGCAGTACTTC.

The CDR3 nucleotides read TGTGCCAGCAGCCTCCAGTCTGAATCCTACGAGCAGTACTTC. Its translation is CASSLQSESYEQYF. The V gene is TRBV9, the J gene TRBJ2-7; unclear D gene. Trimming pared 4 bases from V and 1 base from J, leaving 12 bases between. The CDR3 loop spans 14 amino acids. Germline CDR1 is SGDLS and CDR2 is YYNGEE.

Many counts were recorded for this clone. This chain joins TRBV6-4 and TRBJ2-1, with D possibly being TRBD1 or TRBD2 (5 bases each). CDR1 and CDR2 (germline): MRHNA, SNTAGT. Trimming removed 3 bases from V and 4 bases from J, with 19 bases in between. The CDR3 runs 17 residues. The CDR3 loop is CASSEHDPGTQYNEQFF. The CDR3 DNA reads as TGTGCCAGCAGTGAACACGACCCAGGGACCCAGTACAATGAGCAGTTCTTC.

This clone turned up a few times. The rearrangement joins TRBV12-3 or TRBV12-4 to TRBJ2-5; no clear D. The CDR3 contains 13 residues. Trimming pared 7 bases from V and 5 bases from J, leaving 14 bases between. The CDR3 DNA reads TGTGCCAGCACCCAAGGTGGGAAGGAGACCCAGTACTTC. Protein product: CASTQGGKETQYF.

Ten or more counts support this clone. Other nucleotide sequences from this sample produce the same CDR3. The chain employs TRBV4-1 and TRBJ2-1; 7 nucleotides agree with TRBD2. Trimming cost V 3 bases and J 6 bases; bases outside gene matches: 11. CDR1 is MGHRA and CDR2 is YSYEKL in the germline V gene. CDR3 length: 16 residues. The CDR3 DNA reads TGCGCCAGCAGCCAGGCACTGGCGGGAGTCCGCAATGAGCAGTTCTTC. Translated: CASSQALAGVRNEQFF.

At least ten counts were recorded for this clone. The same CDR3 is also encoded by other DNA sequences in this sample. The rearrangement joins TRBV7-2 to TRBJ2-7; D not resolved. Trimming stripped 5 bases from V and 1 base from J, with 9 bases between. The CDR3 loop spans 13 amino acids. Germline loops: CDR1 SGHTA, CDR2 FQGNSA. Here the CDR3 reads CASSPDRSYEQYF. The CDR3 DNA is TGTGCCAGCAGCCCGGACCGGTCCTACGAGCAGTACTTC.

In DNA form, the CDR3 reads TGTGCCAGCAGTTACTCGTCAAGGGACATGGTCCATCAGCCCCAGCATTTT. It codes for CASSYSSRDMVHQPQHF. The genes are TRBV6-6 and TRBJ1-5; a weak D match, TRBD1 (6 bases). V lost 0 bases, J lost 5 bases, and 17 bases lay in between. Germline V lookup: CDR1 MNHNY, CDR2 SVGAGI (reference sequence). The CDR3 has 17 amino acids.

This clone was seen repeatedly, ten times or more. Germline and junction disagree at one end, which may indicate a read error. The chain employs TRBV20-1 and TRBJ2-1; possible D gene TRBD2, 6 bases. This CDR3 is 16 amino acids long. Looked up from germline, CDR1 is DFQATT and CDR2 is SNEGSKA (reference sequence). Here the CDR3 DNA reads TGCAGTACTAGAGATTTGGGGGGAAGGTCCTACAATGAGCAGTTCTTC. It translates to CSTRDLGGRSYNEQFF.

V and J are TRBV28 and TRBJ1-2, with 8 nucleotides matching TRBD1. The CDR3 spans 13 residues. Germline CDR1 MDHEN, CDR2 SYDVKM. With V trimmed by 2 bases and J by 9 bases, 5 bases remained unmatched. CDR3 loop: CASSLRDRNRYTF. CDR3 DNA: TGTGCCAGCAGTTTACGGGACAGGAATCGCTACACCTTC.

This clone is classed as medium-sized. The CDR3 spells CASSLSSQGYTEAFF. In DNA, the CDR3 is TGTGCCAGCAGTCTATCCTCCCAGGGGTACACTGAAGCTTTCTTT. The J gene is TRBJ1-1, the V gene TRBV12-3 or TRBV12-4; the D gene is possibly TRBD1 (6 bases). Trimming shortened V by 5 bases and J by 3 bases, and 16 bases separated the two germline ends. The CDR3 is 15 residues long.

The V call is TRBV6-5, the J call TRBJ1-2; no clear D. V shed 2 bases and J shed 9 bases, with 10 bases lying between them. This CDR3 contains 12 residues. From germline, CDR1 is MNHEY and CDR2 SVGAGI. In nucleotides, the CDR3 is TGTGCCAGCAGTTACATGCGTGGGCGCTACACCTTC. This translates into CASSYMRGRYTF.

This clone was observed a handful of times. The rearrangement links TRBV18 to TRBJ2-7; 10 nucleotides match TRBD2. The CDR3 loop spans 15 amino acids. CDR1 and CDR2 from the germline V gene are KGHSH and LQKENI. V shed 2 bases, J shed 6 bases, and the junction held 7 bases outside the gene matches. The CDR3 reads CASSPGSGGVREQYF. In DNA, the CDR3 is TGTGCCAGCTCACCAGGGAGCGGGGGGGTTCGCGAGCAGTACTTC.

This clone was observed many times. V and J are TRBV29-1 and TRBJ2-3; 8 nucleotides agree with TRBD2. The CDR3 totals 12 residues. CDR1 is SQVTM and CDR2 is ANQGSEA in the germline V gene. Unmatched junction bases numbered 1, after V lost 3 bases and J lost 5 bases. The CDR3: CSVDGGVDTQYF. CDR3 nucleotides: TGCAGCGTTGACGGGGGGGTAGATACGCAGTATTTT.